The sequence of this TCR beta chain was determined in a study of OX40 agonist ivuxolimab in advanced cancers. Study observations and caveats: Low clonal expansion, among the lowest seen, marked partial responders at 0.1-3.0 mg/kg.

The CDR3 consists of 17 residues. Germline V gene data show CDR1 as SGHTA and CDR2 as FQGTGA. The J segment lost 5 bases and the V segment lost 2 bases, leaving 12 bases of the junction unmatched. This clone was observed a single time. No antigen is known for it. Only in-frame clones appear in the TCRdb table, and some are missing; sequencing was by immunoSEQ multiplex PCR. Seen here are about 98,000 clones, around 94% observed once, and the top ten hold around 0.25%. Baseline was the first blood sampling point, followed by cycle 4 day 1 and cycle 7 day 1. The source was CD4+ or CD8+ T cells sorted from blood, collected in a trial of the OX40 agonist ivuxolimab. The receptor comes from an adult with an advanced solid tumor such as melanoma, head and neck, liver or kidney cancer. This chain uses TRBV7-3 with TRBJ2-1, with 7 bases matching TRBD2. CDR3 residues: CASSLVIGGSFHNEQFF. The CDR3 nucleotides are TGTGCCAGCAGCTTAGTTATTGGCGGGAGCTTCCACAATGAGCAGTTCTTC.